This entry lists 8 T cell receptor beta chains sequenced from one sample in a study of blood T cell repertoires in COVID-19. Data came from immunoSEQ multiplex PCR; TCRdb stores just in-frame clones and leaves some out. The sample shows around 200,000 clones, roughly 80% of them seen only once. The sequencing sample was made of peripheral blood. These receptors were collected from a woman aged 50 to 65 with acute or convalescent COVID-19.

The chain recombines TRBV18 with TRBJ2-7; 8 bases are shared with TRBD1. The CDR3 loop spans 14 amino acids. CDR1 is KGHSH and CDR2 is LQKENI in the germline V gene. The V segment lost 3 bases and the J segment 7 bases; nucleotides outside the gene matches: 8. The CDR3 is CASSPGTGLGEQYF. The CDR3 nucleotides are TGTGCCAGCTCACCGGGGACAGGCCTAGGGGAGCAGTACTTC.

The DNA of the CDR3 is TGCGCCAGCAGCCAGGGGCCTAGGGGGACTGAAGCTTTCTTT. It is translated as CASSQGPRGTEAFF. The chain links TRBV4-1 to TRBJ1-1, with a tentative D call TRBD1 (6 bases). CDR1 is MGHRA and CDR2 is YSYEKL in the germline V gene. The CDR3 is 14 amino acids. V shed 3 bases and J shed 5 bases, with 13 bases lying between them.

This chain joins TRBV5-6 and TRBJ2-1, with a tentative D call TRBD1 (5 bases). Trimming removed 2 bases from V and 4 bases from J, with 7 bases in between. CDR1 is SGHDT and CDR2 is YYEEEE in the germline V gene. CDR3 length equals 13 residues. The CDR3 protein is CASSFDRYNEQFF. The CDR3 DNA is TGTGCCAGCAGCTTTGACAGATACAATGAGCAGTTCTTC.

V gene TRBV9 combines with J gene TRBJ1-6, with 9 nucleotides matching TRBD1. The CDR3 loop spans 16 amino acids. Looked up from germline, CDR1 is SGDLS and CDR2 is YYNGEE. Trimming cost V 0 bases and J 3 bases; bases outside gene matches: 1. For the CDR3, the DNA is TGTGCCAGCAGCGTAGCGGGACAGGGCTATAATTCACCCCTCCACTTT. Translating gives CASSVAGQGYNSPLHF.

The table lists this clone with a count of one. The chain employs TRBV19 and TRBJ2-3; 8 bases line up with TRBD2. V lost 6 bases and J lost 4; bases outside the gene matches: 9. CDR3 length equals 15 residues. Looked up from germline, CDR1 is LNHDA and CDR2 is SQIVND (reference sequence). CDR3 coding DNA: TGTGCCAGTAGGGATCGGGGGGGCGCCGCAGATACGCAGTATTTT. Translated: CASRDRGGAADTQYF.

This chain connects TRBV6-6 to TRBJ1-5, with 9 positions matching TRBD1. CDR1 is MNHNY, CDR2 SVGAGI, per germline (reference sequence). J gave up 4 bases and V 2 bases, and 3 bases lay outside the gene matches. The CDR3 loop spans 15 amino acids. The CDR3 sequence: CASSYLTGGNQPQHF. In nucleotides, the CDR3 is TGTGCCAGCAGTTACCTGACAGGGGGAAATCAGCCCCAGCATTTT.

The chain uses TRBV18 and TRBJ1-3, with D unclear. Per the germline V gene, CDR1 is KGHSH and CDR2 is LQKENI. CDR3 size: 16 residues. Trimming took off 1 base at V and 1 base at J, with 11 bases between the two ends. This CDR3 is CASSPLSRESGNTIYF. The CDR3 coding sequence is TGTGCCAGCTCACCACTCTCGCGGGAATCTGGAAACACCATATATTTT.

This chain uses TRBV6-5 with TRBJ1-3; D may be TRBD1 (5 bases). Germline V gives CDR1 MNHEY, CDR2 SVGAGI. The CDR3 contains 14 residues. Between the trimmed V and J ends, which lost 2 bases and 1 base, there was a span of 6 bases. CDR3 DNA sequence: TGTGCCAGCAGTTACCGACAGTCTGGAAACACCATATATTTT. Its protein is CASSYRQSGNTIYF.